A single sample is the source of the 29 T cell receptor beta chains below, sequenced in a study of blood T cell repertoires in COVID-19. Libraries were prepared by immunoSEQ multiplex PCR; TCRdb keeps only in-frame clonotypes and omits some of them. The table includes about 170,000 clones, around 83% detected once. Source material: peripheral blood. The receptors come from an older woman who had recovered from COVID-19.

The genes are TRBV5-1 and TRBJ2-7, with 7 positions matching TRBD1. CDR1 and CDR2 from the germline V gene are SGHRS and YFSETQ. J was trimmed by 1 base and V by 4 bases; bases with no gene match: 8. There are 15 residues in the CDR3. In DNA form, the CDR3 reads TGCGCCAGCAGCCCGGACCCGGGACAGTCCTACGAGCAGTACTTC. The encoded protein is CASSPDPGQSYEQYF.

This clone was counted once. The J gene is TRBJ2-2, the V gene TRBV5-1; TRBD1 agrees at 9 bases. The germline CDR1 and CDR2 sequences are SGHRS and YFSETQ. The CDR3 length is 14 residues. V was pared by 4 bases and J by 5 bases, with 3 bases of the junction left unmatched. The CDR3 DNA sequence: TGCGCCAGCAGCCCCGGGACAGGGACCGGGGAGCTGTTTTTT. Encoded protein: CASSPGTGTGELFF.

The chain has TRBV19 and TRBJ1-2, with TRBD1 identical over 10 bases. CDR3 length equals 15 residues. V trimming: 5 bases; J trimming: 7 bases; junction bases outside the gene matches: 10. Germline lookup yields CDR1 LNHDA and CDR2 SQIVND (reference sequence). The CDR3 here is CASSARDRGPGGYTF. CDR3 coding DNA: TGTGCCAGTAGTGCCCGGGACAGGGGCCCGGGTGGCTACACCTTC.

This clone is classed as large. The CDR3 DNA reads TGCAGCCCCCCTCGGAACACTGAAGCTTTCTTT. Amino acid sequence: CSPPRNTEAFF. The chain combines TRBV29-1 with TRBJ1-1; D remains ambiguous. The CDR3 covers 11 residues. In germline, CDR1 is SQVTM, CDR2 ANQGSEA. The germline V and J ends were trimmed by 8 bases and 1 base, with 8 bases remaining between them.

This chain joins TRBV9 and TRBJ2-5; 14 bases are a match to TRBD2. The V gene's germline CDR1 is SGDLS and CDR2 YYNGEE. V shed 2 bases, J shed 5 bases, and the junction held 5 bases outside the gene matches. The CDR3 extends over 16 amino acids. The CDR3 bases are TGTGCCAGCAGCGTGGGACTAGCGGGAGCTTTGGAGACCCAGTACTTC. Its translation: CASSVGLAGALETQYF. Filled out from reference TRBV9 and TRBJ2-5, the complete variable domain reads DSGVTQTPKHLITATGQRVTLRCSPRSGDLSVYWYQQSLDQGLQFLIQYYNGEERAKGNILERFSAQQFPDLHSELNLSSLELGDSALYFCASSVGLAGALETQYFGPGTRLLVL.

This sequence joins TRBV30 and TRBJ1-3; D gene unclear. Germline-derived CDR1 and CDR2 are GTSNPN and SVGIG (reference sequence). V gave up 0 bases and J gave up 0 bases, with 6 bases separating them. The CDR3 spans 14 residues. DNA of the CDR3: TGTGCCTGGAGTGTCGGAGCCTCTGGAAACACCATATATTTT. The encoded protein is CAWSVGASGNTIYF.

The chain employs TRBV7-9 and TRBJ2-5; the D gene is possibly TRBD1 (7 bases). The CDR3 contains 14 residues. V was pared by 5 bases and J by 9 bases, with 19 bases between. CDR1 SEHNR and CDR2 FQNEAQ come from the germline V gene (reference sequence). CDR3 bases: TGTGCCAGCAGCCGCCAACAGTCCAGGGGGGCCCAGTACTTC. Its translation is CASSRQQSRGAQYF.

The chain has TRBV28 and TRBJ1-1; D not certain. Germline CDR1 MDHEN, CDR2 SYDVKM. CDR3 size: 14 residues. Trimming removed 7 bases at V and 3 bases at J, with 15 bases between. This CDR3 reads CASNLPGGYTEAFF. Written as DNA, the CDR3 is TGTGCCAGCAATCTCCCCGGCGGTTACACTGAAGCTTTCTTT.

V is TRBV7-8 and J is TRBJ1-3; D unclear. The CDR3 spans 14 residues. Germline V gene lookup returns CDR1 SGHVS and CDR2 FQNEAQ. Trimming left V 6 bases short and J 2 bases short, with 11 bases between. The CDR3 bases are TGTGCCAGCAGTCGTACGGTGACTGGAAACACCATATATTTT. Protein: CASSRTVTGNTIYF.

Here the CDR3 DNA reads TGTGCCAGCAGCTTGGGGGCCGAGCTGTCGGGACAGTACTTC. Translated, it gives CASSLGAELSGQYF. This chain uses TRBV7-3 with TRBJ2-7; maybe TRBD1 (6 bases). The CDR3 sequence is 14 residues long. Germline-derived CDR1 and CDR2 are SGHTA and FQGTGA. Trimming took 3 bases from V and 10 from J, leaving 19 bases between them.

V gene TRBV12-5 combines with J gene TRBJ1-5; no reliable D call. Deletions cut 5 bases from V and 2 bases from J, with 16 bases between. The CDR3 length is 16 residues. Germline assignment: CDR1 LGHNT and CDR2 FRNRAP. The CDR3 DNA sequence: TGTGCTAGTGGTCCCCTATCCCCCGGGGGCAATCAGCCCCAGCATTTT. It translates to CASGPLSPGGNQPQHF.

The rearrangement uses TRBV18 and TRBJ2-1, with 10 nucleotides matching TRBD1. This CDR3 is 15 amino acids long. Germline CDR1 and CDR2: KGHSH and LQKENI. J lost 5 bases, V lost 3 bases, and 4 bases had no gene match. The DNA for the CDR3 is TGTGCCAGCTCACCCGGGACAGGGGAGGACAATGAGCAGTTCTTC. It encodes CASSPGTGEDNEQFF.

The chain links TRBV5-1 to TRBJ2-7, with D possibly being TRBD1 (5 bases). The CDR3 contains 12 residues. The V end was cut by 4 bases, the J end by 3 bases, with 8 bases between. Germline V gene data show CDR1 as SGHRS and CDR2 as YFSETQ. CDR3 amino acids: CASSPTDYEQYF. CDR3 nucleotides: TGCGCCAGCAGCCCGACAGACTACGAGCAGTACTTC.

This clone was counted a few times. This chain's CDR3 is CATDSGNTDTQYF. CDR3 nucleotide sequence: TGTGCCACCGATAGCGGCAACACAGATACGCAGTATTTT. V is TRBV2 and J is TRBJ2-3; a weak D match, TRBD2 (6 bases). Trimming took off 10 bases at V and 2 bases at J, with 13 bases between the two ends. The length of the CDR3 is 13 residues. The germline CDR1 and CDR2 sequences are SNHLY and FYNNEI.

This clone was found once. The CDR3 region has the DNA TGTGCCATCAGCGAGGGTGGACAGTTTGGGCAGCCCCAGCATTTT. It is translated as CAISEGGQFGQPQHF. The gene calls are TRBV10-3 and TRBJ1-5; D might be TRBD1 (6 bases). Trimming removed 6 bases at V and 7 bases at J, with 19 bases between. The CDR3 extends over 15 amino acids. Germline V gives CDR1 ENHRY, CDR2 SYGVKD.

This chain uses TRBV6-2 or TRBV6-3 with TRBJ1-1; TRBD1 is a possible D gene (6 bases). Trimming cost V 2 bases and J 11 bases, with 15 bases left between them. Germline V gene data show CDR1 as MNHEY and CDR2 as SVGEGT. This CDR3 spans 13 amino acids. The CDR3 DNA reads TGTGCCAGCAGTTACACAGGGCCGAGGGAGGCTTTCTTT. Its translation: CASSYTGPREAFF.

This rearrangement joins TRBV28 to TRBJ1-2, with D perhaps TRBD1 (6 bases). The CDR3 runs to 12 residues. The V end was cut by 11 bases, the J end by 0 bases, with 10 bases between. Per the germline V gene, CDR1 is MDHEN and CDR2 is SYDVKM. The CDR3 sequence: CAAAGANYGYTF. CDR3 coding DNA: TGTGCCGCGGCAGGGGCTAACTATGGCTACACCTTC.

The chain recombines TRBV27 with TRBJ1-2; maybe TRBD1 (6 bases). Germline CDR1 MNHEY, CDR2 SMNVEV (reference sequence). The V gene lost 6 bases and the J gene lost 5 bases, with 16 bases spanning the gap. This CDR3 has 14 amino acids. CDR3 coding DNA: TGTGCCAGCAGGAAGCGGGACATCGCTTATGGCTACACCTTC. It translates to CASRKRDIAYGYTF.

The CDR3, as DNA: TGTGCCAGCAGCGTAGGCCCCAGGCCTGGGACTAGCGGTTACAATGAGCAGTTCTTC. It encodes CASSVGPRPGTSGYNEQFF. The chain carries TRBV9 and TRBJ2-1, with TRBD2 matching over 11 bases. Losses at the gene ends were 0 bases for V and 4 bases for J; bases not matched to a gene: 12. The CDR3 loop spans 19 amino acids. Per the germline V gene, CDR1 is SGDLS and CDR2 is YYNGEE. Complete variable domain (other parts from reference TRBV9 and TRBJ2-1): DSGVTQTPKHLITATGQRVTLRCSPRSGDLSVYWYQQSLDQGLQFLIQYYNGEERAKGNILERFSAQQFPDLHSELNLSSLELGDSALYFCASSVGPRPGTSGYNEQFFGPGTRLTVL.

The chain has TRBV3-1 (or the pseudogene TRBV3-2) and TRBJ2-3; TRBD2 might be the D (7 bases). The V end lost 1 base, the J end lost 4 bases, and 12 bases lay between the germline ends. The CDR3 is 15 residues long. The germline V gene encodes CDR1 LGHDT and CDR2 YNNKEL (reference sequence). The CDR3 DNA follows: TGTGCCAGCAGCCAAGGCCTGCGGGGGCCAGATACGCAGTATTTT. It specifies CASSQGLRGPDTQYF.

J is TRBJ2-7 and V is TRBV19, with TRBD1 matching over 8 bases. In germline, CDR1 is LNHDA, CDR2 SQIVND (reference sequence). The V and J ends lost 9 bases and 7 bases, in that order; junction bases with no gene match: 11. The CDR3 loop spans 13 amino acids. DNA of the CDR3: TGTGCCAGCCAACCCCAGGGGGCTGGGGAGCAGTACTTC. It translates to CASQPQGAGEQYF.

This chain joins TRBV6-4 and TRBJ2-1; D call uncertain. This CDR3 has 13 residues. Germline V gene sequence: CDR1 MRHNA, CDR2 SNTAGT. The germline V and J ends were trimmed by 3 bases and 5 bases, with 8 bases remaining between them. The CDR3 DNA follows: TGTGCCAGCAGTGAACAATTGAACAATGAGCAGTTCTTC. It yields the protein CASSEQLNNEQFF.

V usage is TRBV6-5 and J usage is TRBJ2-2; TRBD2 matches at 10 bases. The length of the CDR3 is 15 residues. CDR1 MNHEY and CDR2 SVGAGI come from the germline V gene. V trimming: 7 bases; J trimming: 4 bases; junction bases outside the gene matches: 6. As DNA, the CDR3 is TGTGCCAGCACCGGAGCGGGAGGGGTCACCGGGGAGCTGTTTTTT. It specifies CASTGAGGVTGELFF.

V is TRBV6-5 and J is TRBJ2-3, with D maybe TRBD1 (5 bases). CDR3 length equals 16 residues. Germline V gene lookup returns CDR1 MNHEY and CDR2 SVGAGI. V lost 0 bases and J lost 5, with 15 bases in between. This chain's CDR3 is CASSYSRRADIDTQYF. The CDR3 nucleotides read TGTGCCAGCAGTTACTCCCGCAGGGCAGATATAGATACGCAGTATTTT.

The chain employs TRBV28 and TRBJ2-7; no definite D call. V was clipped by 5 bases and J by 0 bases, with 17 bases between them. In germline, CDR1 is MDHEN, CDR2 SYDVKM. This CDR3 comprises 16 residues. The CDR3 protein is CASSPNRWAFSYEQYF. CDR3 DNA: TGTGCCAGCAGTCCAAACAGATGGGCATTCTCCTACGAGCAGTACTTC. The full variable domain, rest sourced from reference TRBV28 and TRBJ2-7, is DVKVTQSSRYLVKRTGEKVFLECVQDMDHENMFWYRQDPGLGLRLIYFSYDVKMKEKGDIPEGYSVSREKKERFSLILESASTNQTSMYLCASSPNRWAFSYEQYFGPGTRLTVT.

The V and J genes are TRBV20-1 and TRBJ2-7, with a weak D call TRBD1 (6 bases). Germline CDR1 reads DFQATT; CDR2 reads SNEGSKA (reference sequence). The CDR3 consists of 11 residues. The ends were cut back, 5 bases at V and 2 bases at J, with 7 bases in the middle. In nucleotides, the CDR3 is TGCAGTGCTGGGGACACCTACGAGCAGTACTTC. It encodes CSAGDTYEQYF.

This chain joins TRBV5-1 and TRBJ2-1; a weak D match, TRBD1 (6 bases). CDR1 is SGHRS, CDR2 YFSETQ, per germline. The length of the CDR3 is 14 residues. Trimming pared 5 bases from V and 3 bases from J, leaving 12 bases between. The CDR3 is CASRGAQSYNEQFF. The DNA of the CDR3 is TGCGCCAGCAGGGGGGCTCAGAGCTACAATGAGCAGTTCTTC.

This clone was seen more than once but under ten times. The chain recombines TRBV27 with TRBJ1-1; 7 bases match TRBD1. The V and J ends lost 6 bases and 1 base, in that order; junction bases with no gene match: 14. CDR1 MNHEY and CDR2 SMNVEV come from the germline V gene (reference sequence). CDR3 length: 17 amino acids. DNA of the CDR3: TGTGCCAGCAGCCGAGAGACAGGGTGGGGGGCGAACACTGAAGCTTTCTTT. Its protein product is CASSRETGWGANTEAFF.

This CDR3 is CASSGWGGTQYF. CDR3 coding DNA: TGTGCCAGCAGCGGGTGGGGGGGTACGCAGTATTTT. The chain links TRBV28 to TRBJ2-3; 7 nucleotides agree with TRBD2. The V gene's germline CDR1 is MDHEN and CDR2 SYDVKM. The CDR3 contains 12 residues. Germline trimming cut 6 bases from V and 8 bases from J; bases unmatched to any gene: 5.